This TCR beta chain comes out of a study of T-cell reconstitution after alpha-beta-depleted transplantation in children. Between the trimmed V and J ends, which lost 3 bases and 4 bases, there was a span of 13 bases. CDR3 length: 15 amino acids. Unique molecular identifiers were incorporated into the prepared TCRbeta library. Each CDR3 protein gets one entry after TCRdb re-called the PCR reads with MiXCR. The sample carries 490,000 or so distinct CDR3 sequences, about an eighth recorded once. This TCR derives from a human donor who donated a stem cell graft to a child with combined immunodeficiency. The sequenced sample was PBMCs from the stem cell graft donor, obtained from the stem cell graft. The chain has TRBV12-3 or TRBV12-4 and TRBJ2-1; possibly TRBD1 for D (5 bases). The CDR3 region is CASSLWRQGYNEQFF. DNA for the CDR3: TGTGCCAGCAGTTTGTGGCGGCAGGGTTACAATGAGCAGTTCTTC.